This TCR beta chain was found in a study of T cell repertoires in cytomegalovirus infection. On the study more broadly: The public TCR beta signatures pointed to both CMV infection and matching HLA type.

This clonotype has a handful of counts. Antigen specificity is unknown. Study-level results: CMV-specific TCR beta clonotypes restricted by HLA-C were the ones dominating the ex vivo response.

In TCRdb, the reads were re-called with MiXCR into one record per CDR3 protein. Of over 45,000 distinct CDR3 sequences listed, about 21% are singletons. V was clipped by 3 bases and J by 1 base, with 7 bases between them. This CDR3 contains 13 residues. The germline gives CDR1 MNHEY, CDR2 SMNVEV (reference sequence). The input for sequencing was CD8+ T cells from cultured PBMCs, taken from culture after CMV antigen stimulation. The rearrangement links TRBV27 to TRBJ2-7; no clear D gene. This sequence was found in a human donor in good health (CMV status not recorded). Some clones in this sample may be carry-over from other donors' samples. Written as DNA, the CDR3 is TGTGCCAGCAGTTTCGGGCGGTCCTACGAGCAGTACTTC. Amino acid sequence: CASSFGRSYEQYF.